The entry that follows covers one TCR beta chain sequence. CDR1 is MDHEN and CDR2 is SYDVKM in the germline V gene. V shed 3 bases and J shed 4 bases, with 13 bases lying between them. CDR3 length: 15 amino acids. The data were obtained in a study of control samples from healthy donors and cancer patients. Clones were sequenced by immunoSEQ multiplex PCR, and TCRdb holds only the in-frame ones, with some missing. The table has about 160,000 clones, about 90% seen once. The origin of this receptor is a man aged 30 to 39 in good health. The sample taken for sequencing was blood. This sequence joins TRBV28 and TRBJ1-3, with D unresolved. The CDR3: CASSLVGRGGNTIYF. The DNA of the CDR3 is TGTGCCAGCAGTTTGGTAGGGAGAGGGGGAAACACCATATATTTT.